This T cell receptor beta chain originates from a study of T-cell memory formation after mild COVID-19. Overall study findings and caveats: Cross-reactive memory apparently joined, as some responding clones appeared in pre-infection memory. For contracting clones, CD4+ ones sat mainly in CM and EM, CD8+ in EMRA.

TCRdb re-called the 5' RACE reads with MiXCR, one entry per CDR3 protein. The sample carries fewer than 500,000 distinct CDR3 sequences, around 27% recorded once. CDR3 size: 13 residues. Germline V CDR1 and CDR2: SGHTA, FQGNSA. V lost 5 bases, J lost 4 bases, and 12 bases lay in between. A word on this clonotype: Its target is unknown.

The chain links TRBV7-2 to TRBJ2-7, with D possibly being TRBD1 (6 bases). The sequenced sample was PBMCs or a T cell subset sorted from them (not recorded which). This TCR was recovered from an adult woman who had mild COVID-19 (a few samples of this study predate the infection). Cell type and time point are not known. CDR3 region: CASSQGTKYEQYF. The CDR3 bases are TGTGCCAGCAGCCAGGGGACAAAGTACGAGCAGTACTTC.